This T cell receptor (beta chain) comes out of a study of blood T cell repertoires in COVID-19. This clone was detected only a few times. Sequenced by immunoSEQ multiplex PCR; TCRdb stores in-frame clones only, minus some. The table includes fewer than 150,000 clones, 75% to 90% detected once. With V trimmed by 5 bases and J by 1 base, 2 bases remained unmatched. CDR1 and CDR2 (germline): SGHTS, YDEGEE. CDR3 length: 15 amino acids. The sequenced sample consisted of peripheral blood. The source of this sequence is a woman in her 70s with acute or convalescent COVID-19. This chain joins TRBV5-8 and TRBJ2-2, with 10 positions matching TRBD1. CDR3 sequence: CASRGDRGNTGELFF. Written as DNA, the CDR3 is TGTGCCAGCAGGGGGGACAGGGGGAACACCGGGGAGCTGTTTTTT.